The rows below give T cell receptor beta chains drawn from one sample of a study of cytomegalovirus exposure and HLA in healthy donors. Produced via immunoSEQ multiplex PCR; TCRdb's table is partial and in-frame only. The data contain over 100,000 clones, 82% of them singletons. The sequencing sample was made of PBMCs. Receptor source: a young man in good health and CMV-seropositive. Both conserved end residues are part of each CDR3. The order of the fields is CDR3 protein, CDR3 DNA, J gene, clone size, D gene, V gene. A D gene is named only where the DNA matches it firmly. Rows may omit the clone size; those that give it use once, few, many or a size class.

CASSPGTSIETQYF TGTGCCAGCAGCCCCGGGACTTCGATAGAGACCCAGTACTTC TRBJ2-5 . . TRBV7-2
CASSLGRGGNNEQFF TGCGCCAGCAGCTTGGGACGGGGGGGGAACAATGAGCAGTTCTTC TRBJ2-1 . TRBD2 TRBV5-1
CASSDWGGPDEQYF TGTGCCAGCTCAGACTGGGGGGGCCCAGACGAGCAGTACTTC TRBJ2-7 . . TRBV18
CASSDPGQGMNTEAFF TGTGCCAGCAGCGACCCGGGACAAGGCATGAACACTGAAGCTTTCTTT TRBJ1-1 . . TRBV5-4
CASSHPGSGRARETQYF TGTGCCAGCAGCCATCCAGGTAGCGGGAGGGCCCGGGAGACCCAGTACTTC TRBJ2-5 once TRBD2 TRBV4-2
CASSMWESKYNEQFF TGTGCCAGTAGTATGTGGGAGTCAAAATACAATGAGCAGTTCTTC TRBJ2-1 . . TRBV19
CASSLVSGPYNEQFF TGCGCCAGCAGCTTGGTATCAGGGCCCTACAATGAGCAGTTCTTC TRBJ2-1 once . TRBV5-1
CASSLQGRGGYTF TGTGCCAGCAGCCTTCAGGGGAGGGGTGGCTACACCTTC TRBJ1-2 . . TRBV7-9
CASSLAVGPGQGPAGANVLTF TGCGCCAGCAGCTTGGCCGTAGGTCCGGGACAGGGGCCTGCCGGGGCCAACGTCCTGACTTTC TRBJ2-6 . TRBD1 TRBV5-1
CAISGTSGYNEQFF TGTGCCATCAGTGGGACTAGCGGATACAATGAGCAGTTCTTC TRBJ2-1 . TRBD2 TRBV10-3
CASGFLESSNYGYTF TGTGCTAGTGGTTTTCTTGAGAGCTCCAACTATGGCTACACCTTC TRBJ1-2 . . TRBV12-5
CASTEGAGLLFGNQPQHF TGTGCCAGCACCGAAGGGGCGGGGCTGTTGTTTGGCAATCAGCCCCAGCATTTT TRBJ1-5 few . TRBV28
CASSKKHTGGRNYGYTF TGTGCCAGCAGCAAAAAACATACAGGGGGCAGAAACTATGGCTACACCTTC TRBJ1-2 . . TRBV21-1
CASSFHNMKRVDTQYF TGTGCCAGCAGTTTTCACAACATGAAGAGGGTAGATACGCAGTATTTT TRBJ2-3 few . TRBV28
CASSLEFAGVMGGYTF TGTGCCAGCAGCTTGGAGTTTGCAGGGGTTATGGGTGGCTACACCTTC TRBJ1-2 . . TRBV5-4
CASSEGQGATDTQYF TGTGCCAGCAGTGAAGGCCAGGGGGCCACAGATACGCAGTATTTT TRBJ2-3 . TRBD1 TRBV6-1
CASSFRGGEKLFF TGTGCCAGCAGCTTCAGGGGTGGGGAAAAACTGTTTTTT TRBJ1-4 . . TRBV7-8